This T cell receptor beta chain was found in a study of T cell responses to AZD1222 COVID-19 vaccine (dated by TCRdb to the early 2020s). A note on the overall study: Because spike-specific TCR depth and breadth did not differ between the two schedules, AZD1222 recipients who got a second dose at roughly 4 weeks were pooled with those who got a second dose at roughly 12 weeks. Trial participants were enrolled by age into 18-55, 56-69 and 70-plus year subgroups, with roughly 150, 30 and 60 TCR-sequenced participants respectively. TCR sequencing covered 230 to 250 trial participants: roughly 200 given two doses of AZD1222 and 26 given two doses of MenACWY control vaccine.

There are 18 amino acids in the CDR3, from cysteine to phenylalanine inclusive. Kept here is only the CDR3 DNA, which spans 54 bases and is read in frame from base 1. The CDR3 regions of human TCRbeta chains were analyzed by immunosequencing. Regarding the original processing steps: TCRs in the repertoires were compared against a reference library of SARS-CoV-2-specific TCRs that had been generated with the MIRA antigen-specificity platform. Breadth was defined as the fraction of unique TCRs that were SARS-CoV-2-associated, and depth was defined as the fraction of total T cells that were SARS-CoV-2-associated. Using the MIRA data, every spike-specific TCR was mapped to the spike region that the TCR reacted to and assigned to either a CD4 or a CD8 class. Log10-transformed breadth and depth values were compared by one-way ANOVA with Sidak's multiple comparisons tests. Entries here come from immuneACCESS through TCRdb and include only in-frame sequences with V and J called. Some clones fail to appear in such tables; in the studies checked, an unresolved V gene covers under half of the shortfall, and the cause of the remainder is unknown. V and J calls and clone size are as listed in that table; D and trimming were resolved from the DNA. Present in this sample are some 140,000 clones, about 88% of which were seen just once. The leading ten clones occupy around 3% of the sample.

In regard to this clone: It lacks a known antigen. Base qualities are missing; no much larger clone stands one base away.

Broader findings and caveats from the paper: The 56-69-year group was small, and its depth increase did not reach significance, likely because of low power. Epitopes outside the regions mutated in the B.1.351 and B.1.1.7 variants were reportedly recognized by nearly half of the unique spike-specific TCRs. Most participants were white British and females outnumbered males, and the authors suggested that clonal diversity may have been underestimated. CD4 TCRs associated with the vaccine covered the entire spike protein, and the dominant responses were in regions 160-218 and 743-854. No day 14 peak-response samples were available, so repertoires were characterized only after the peak T cell response. Conclusions about previously exposed vaccinees were limited because only six AZD1222 recipients were SARS-CoV-2 seropositive at baseline. Spike-specific TCR breadth and depth rose significantly after two AZD1222 doses compared with day 0 and with MenACWY recipients.

The time point label, as the study defines it: baseline before first vaccination. The vaccinee samples were drawn from two UK trials, COV001 and COV002, one of which was a single-blind randomized controlled phase 2/3 trial testing AZD1222 (ChAdOx1 nCoV-19) in healthy adults. For TCRbeta chain sequencing, PBMC samples from trial participants were taken at day 0 and at day 28 after the second dose. The chain links TRBV21-1 with TRBJ2-1; the D call of TRBD1 is as the table states it, not checked on the DNA. TRBV21-1 is noted as a pseudogene. The material was peripheral blood, obtained on day 0 of AZD1222 vaccination. The sequence was obtained from an adult in good health. The CDR3 has the sequence CASGSTGTGGPPNNEQFF. The nucleotide sequence reads as follows: TGTGCCAGCGGATCGACCGGGACAGGGGGCCCCCCTAACAATGAGCAGTTCTTC.